These T cell receptor beta chains were read from a single sample in a study of cytomegalovirus exposure and HLA in healthy donors. The method was immunoSEQ multiplex PCR; TCRdb's version includes in-frame clones alone and lacks a portion of them. The sample is made up of 150,000 to 250,000 clones, and the top ten hold approximately 0.74% of it. What was sequenced was PBMCs. These receptors all stem from a boy aged 10-17 years in good health and CMV-seronegative. Both conserved end residues are part of each CDR3. The D gene is left open where the match is weak.

J,V,D,DNA,CDR3
TRBJ2-7,TRBV5-1,-,TGCGCCAGCAGCTTGGAGGGGGGGGCGAACGAGCAGTACTTC,CASSLEGGANEQYF
TRBJ1-3,TRBV7-9,TRBD1,TGTGCCAGCAGCTTAGAGCCGGGACAGGGAAACACCATATATTTT,CASSLEPGQGNTIYF
TRBJ1-1,TRBV2,TRBD1,TGTGCCAGCAGTGGACGACAGGGGGAGGTTCTGAGGACTGAAGCTTTCTTT,CASSGRQGEVLRTEAFF
TRBJ2-6,TRBV7-3,-,TGTGCCAGCAGCGGACCCGGAGGGTCTTCCTCCCTCTCTGGGGCCAACGTCCTGACTTTC,CASSGPGGSSSLSGANVLTF
TRBJ2-3,TRBV30,-,TGTGCCTGGAGTTCACTCACAGATACGCAGTATTTT,CAWSSLTDTQYF
TRBJ2-3,TRBV11-2,TRBD2,TGTGCCAGCAGCTTAACTAGCGGGAGCCGCACAGATACGCAGTATTTT,CASSLTSGSRTDTQYF
TRBJ2-5,TRBV5-4,TRBD1,TGTGCCAGCAGCTTGGTTGGGGACAGGGGTTTGGGGGAGACCCAGTACTTC,CASSLVGDRGLGETQYF
TRBJ1-1,TRBV11-2,-,TGTGCCAGCAGCCTGGGGGAGGGGAACACTGAAGCTTTCTTT,CASSLGEGNTEAFF
TRBJ2-1,TRBV27,TRBD1,TGTGCCAGCAGTCGTGACAGGGGCCCCTACAATGAGCAGTTCTTC,CASSRDRGPYNEQFF
TRBJ2-5,TRBV28,-,TGTGCCAGCAGTTCCCCGGGAGCTAGCGAGTCTGGAAAGACCCAGTACTTC,CASSSPGASESGKTQYF
TRBJ2-6,TRBV2,TRBD2,TGTGCCAGCAGTTTCACTAGCGGGGGGACTGGGGCCAACGTCCTGACTTTC,CASSFTSGGTGANVLTF
TRBJ2-1,TRBV6-5,-,TGTGCCAGCAGCCAGACACAGTCCTACAATGAGCAGTTCTTC,CASSQTQSYNEQFF
TRBJ1-2,TRBV20-1,-,TGCAGTGCTAGACCATCACGGGGGTACACCTTC,CSARPSRGYTF
TRBJ2-5,TRBV7-3,-,TGTGCCAGCAGCCCCCAGGGTGAAGAGACCCAGTACTTC,CASSPQGEETQYF
TRBJ1-6,TRBV12-5,-,TGTGCTAGTGGTTTGGTACGGGGGCCCCTCCACTTT,CASGLVRGPLHF
TRBJ2-7,TRBV19,-,TGTGCCAGTAGTTCCGGGATCAACTACGAGCAGTACTTC,CASSSGINYEQYF
TRBJ1-6,TRBV14,-,TGTGCCAGCAGCCAAAACAGGGACCCCTATAATTCACCTCTCCACTTT,CASSQNRDPYNSPLHF
TRBJ2-2,TRBV15,TRBD1,TGTGCCACCAGCAGACGGACAGGGGCCGGGGAGCTGTTTTTT,CATSRRTGAGELFF
TRBJ2-7,TRBV10-3,TRBD1,TGTGCCATCAGGGAAACAGGGGCAACCTACGAGCAGTACTTC,CAIRETGATYEQYF
TRBJ2-2,TRBV5-8,-,TGTGCCAGCAGCCCCGGGACTCCCGTACACACCGGGGAGCTGTTTTTT,CASSPGTPVHTGELFF
TRBJ1-1,TRBV28,TRBD1,TGTGCCAGCAGTGGGACAGGGGTTTCTTTTATGAACACTGAAGCTTTCTTT,CASSGTGVSFMNTEAFF
TRBJ1-2,TRBV6-5,-,TGTGCCAGCAGTCACAGGGAACGGTGGGGTGGCTACACCTTC,CASSHRERWGGYTF
TRBJ2-2,TRBV6-5,-,TGTGCCAGCAGCAGCGATTCCGGGGAGCTGTTTTTT,CASSSDSGELFF
TRBJ1-4,TRBV9,-,TGTGCCAGCAGCGCTTTAGCAACTAATGAAAAACTGTTTTTT,CASSALATNEKLFF
TRBJ2-1,TRBV11-2,TRBD1,TGTGCCAGCAGAGCGGGACAGGGGGAGTTCTTC,CASRAGQGEFF
TRBJ2-1,TRBV5-1,TRBD2,TGCGCCAGCAGCTTCAGCGGGGTCGGCAATGAGCAGTTCTTC,CASSFSGVGNEQFF
TRBJ1-1,TRBV4-3,TRBD1,TGCGCCAGCAGCCAAGAGGGCAGGGGGAATTGGGCTTTCTTT,CASSQEGRGNWAFF
TRBJ2-7,TRBV7-2,TRBD2,TGTGCCAGCAGCGTACTAGCGTACAGCTCCTACGAGCAGTACTTC,CASSVLAYSSYEQYF
TRBJ1-1,TRBV19,-,TGTGCCAGTAGGGGTCCGAAAAATGGACACCCTTTTGGAGCCACTGAAGCTTTCTTT,CASRGPKNGHPFGATEAFF
TRBJ2-5,TRBV13,-,TGTGCCAGCAGCCTCTTGTCGGGGGGCGAAGAGACCCAGTACTTC,CASSLLSGGEETQYF
TRBJ1-5,TRBV11-2,-,TGTGCCAGCAGCTTAGGGTGGGGGCAAGGGAATCAGCCCCAGCATTTT,CASSLGWGQGNQPQHF
TRBJ1-2,TRBV7-2,-,TGTGCCAGCAGCTTTCGTAAAGGGGACTATGGCTACACCTTC,CASSFRKGDYGYTF
TRBJ2-5,TRBV4-1,-,TGCGCCAGCAGAAGGGCCCCCACGGCGGAGGAGGAGACCCAGTACTTC,CASRRAPTAEEETQYF
TRBJ2-3,TRBV5-1,TRBD2,TGCGCCAGCACAACCGTCGAAGGGCGGGGGGGCACAGATACGCAGTATTTT,CASTTVEGRGGTDTQYF
TRBJ2-1,TRBV7-9,-,TGTGCCAGCAGCCTTCTAGATCTACGAAATGAGCAGTTCTTC,CASSLLDLRNEQFF
TRBJ2-2,TRBV7-3,-,TGTGCCAGCAGCCCCTACACCGGGGAGCTGTTTTTT,CASSPYTGELFF
TRBJ1-6,TRBV6-1,TRBD1,TGTGCCAGCAGTGGTGGGACAGGGATAATGTTTTCACCCCTCCACTTT,CASSGGTGIMFSPLHF
TRBJ1-1,TRBV7-9,TRBD1,TGTGCCAGCAGCTTAGCGGGTCAGGGGGGAGGTGCTTTCTTT,CASSLAGQGGGAFF
TRBJ2-7,TRBV18,-,TGTGCCAGCTCCTCAGGGGGGATCCCCTACGAGCAGTACTTC,CASSSGGIPYEQYF
TRBJ1-1,TRBV30,-,TGTGCCTTCCTAGAGAGGGTTGAAGCTTTCTTT,CAFLERVEAFF
TRBJ1-1,TRBV5-4,-,TGTGCCAGCAGAATGGGAGGGGGGACTGAAGCTTTCTTT,CASRMGGGTEAFF
TRBJ1-1,TRBV18,-,TGTGCCAGCTCACCTAAAGTAGACACGACTGAAGCTTTCTTT,CASSPKVDTTEAFF
TRBJ2-7,TRBV5-4,TRBD1,TGTGCCAGCAGCAAAAACCCGGGACAGGGCTCCTACGAGCAGTACTTC,CASSKNPGQGSYEQYF
TRBJ1-6,TRBV28,-,TGTGCCAGCAGTTTACCCCCAGGGCTGGATTCACCCCTCCACTTT,CASSLPPGLDSPLHF
TRBJ1-1,TRBV7-7,TRBD1,TGTGCTAGCAGCCCCACCCGGGACAGGGGGAGACCTGAAGCTTTCTTT,CASSPTRDRGRPEAFF
TRBJ2-3,TRBV4-1,TRBD2,TGCGCCAGCACCCCGAGGGGTAGCGGGCCCACAGATACGCAGTATTTT,CASTPRGSGPTDTQYF
TRBJ1-5,TRBV7-2,-,TGTGCCAGCAGCTACCGATCGCCGACAGGACGGAATCAGCCCCAGCATTTT,CASSYRSPTGRNQPQHF
TRBJ1-1,TRBV18,TRBD1,TGTGCCAGCTCACCGGGTTTGGGACAGGGGAACACTGAAGCTTTCTTT,CASSPGLGQGNTEAFF